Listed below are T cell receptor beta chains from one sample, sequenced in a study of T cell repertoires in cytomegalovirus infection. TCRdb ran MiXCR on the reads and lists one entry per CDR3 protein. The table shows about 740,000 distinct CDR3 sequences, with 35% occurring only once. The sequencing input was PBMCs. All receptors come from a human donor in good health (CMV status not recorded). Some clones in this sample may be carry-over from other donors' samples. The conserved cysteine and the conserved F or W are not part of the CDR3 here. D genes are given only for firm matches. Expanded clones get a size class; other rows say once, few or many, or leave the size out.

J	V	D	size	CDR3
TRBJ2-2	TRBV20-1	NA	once	SARDWEKGNTGELF
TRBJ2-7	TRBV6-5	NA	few	ASSYYGGSSYEQY
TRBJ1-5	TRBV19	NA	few	ASNPTDRSNQPQH
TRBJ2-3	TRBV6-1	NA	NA	ASRAGATDTQY
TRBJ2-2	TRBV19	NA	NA	ASSILSGNTGELF
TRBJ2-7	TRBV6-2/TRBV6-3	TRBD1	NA	ASSYPFRTGGVYEQY
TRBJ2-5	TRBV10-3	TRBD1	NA	AISGGQGGRMNQETQY
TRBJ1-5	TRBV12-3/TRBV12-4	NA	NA	ASSFVRGAGQPQH
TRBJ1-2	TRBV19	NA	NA	ASAQGYGYT
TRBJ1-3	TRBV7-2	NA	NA	ASSSLDGQGN
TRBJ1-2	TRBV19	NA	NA	ASSYRATNYGYT
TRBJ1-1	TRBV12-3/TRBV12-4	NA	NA	ASSWGSNEAF
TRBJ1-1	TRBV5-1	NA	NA	ASGFGGHMNTEAF
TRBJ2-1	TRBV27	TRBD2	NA	ASSPGGGGSSYNEQF
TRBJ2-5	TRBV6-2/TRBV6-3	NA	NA	SSSYGQMETKS
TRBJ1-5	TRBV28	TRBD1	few	ASFNRGWTQGSNQPQH
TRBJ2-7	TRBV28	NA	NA	ASRGRSSYEQY
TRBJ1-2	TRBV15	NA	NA	STSSPGTAHESHYGYT
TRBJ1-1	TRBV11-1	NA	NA	ASSIKQGATEAF
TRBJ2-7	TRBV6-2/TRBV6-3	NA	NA	ASSYSRRGSYEQY
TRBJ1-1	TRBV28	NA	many	ASSSMFTEAF
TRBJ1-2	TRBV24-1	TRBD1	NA	ATSDLTGDIDGYT
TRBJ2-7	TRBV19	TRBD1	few	ASSDNAPGGHGSYEQY
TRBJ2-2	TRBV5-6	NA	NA	ASSLFRAETYTGELF
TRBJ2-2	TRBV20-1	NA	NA	SARAGDTGELF
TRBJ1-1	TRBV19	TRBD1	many	ASRDRENTEAF
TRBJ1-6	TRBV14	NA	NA	ASSQDMGGYSPLH
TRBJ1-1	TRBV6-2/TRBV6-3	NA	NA	ASSYLGREGTEAF
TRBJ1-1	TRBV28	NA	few	ASTTIGVFTEAF
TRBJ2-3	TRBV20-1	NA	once	SASRGASTDTQY
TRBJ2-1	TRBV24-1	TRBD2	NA	ATSDLQVGLAGYNEQF
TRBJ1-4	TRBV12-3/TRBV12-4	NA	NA	ASSHQGSPNEKLF
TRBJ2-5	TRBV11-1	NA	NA	ASSETRGGEETQY